Presented here are 9 T cell receptor beta chains from one specimen sequenced in a study of early T cells in non-severe SARS-CoV-2 infection. TCRdb called the 5' RACE reads again in MiXCR, with one record for every CDR3 protein. The sample carries roughly 57,000 distinct CDR3 sequences, roughly 13% recorded once. The source was whole blood, collected at baseline. Source of these receptors: an adult who was a healthcare worker with PCR-confirmed SARS-CoV-2 infection or an uninfected control (not recorded which).

V and J are TRBV28 and TRBJ1-4, with 7 bases lining up with TRBD1. The CDR3 length is 17 residues. The junction had 13 bases not matched to a gene; V was cut back by 5 bases and J by 4 bases. Germline V CDR1 and CDR2: MDHEN, SYDVKM. CDR3 region: CASSILSGQPINEKLFF. As DNA, the CDR3 is TGTGCCAGCAGTATCCTATCGGGACAGCCCATTAATGAAAAACTGTTTTTT.

The chain employs TRBV5-1 and TRBJ2-7; 8 nucleotides agree with TRBD1. J gave up 5 bases and V 4 bases, and 11 bases lay outside the gene matches. The CDR3 is made up of 15 amino acids. Germline values: CDR1 SGHRS, CDR2 YFSETQ. The CDR3 region has the DNA TGCGCCAGCAGCACCGGGGACAGGCTCTCGGACGAGCAGTACTTC. As protein: CASSTGDRLSDEQYF.

The rearrangement uses TRBV2 and TRBJ1-1; TRBD1 matches 10 bases. Germline V gene sequence: CDR1 SNHLY, CDR2 FYNNEI. Trimming took 6 bases from V and 5 from J; bases not matched to a gene: 3. The CDR3 has 13 amino acids. As DNA, the CDR3 is TGTGCCAGCAGGACAGGGGGCAGGACTGAAGCTTTCTTT. The encoded protein is CASRTGGRTEAFF.

This clonotype was counted many times. This sequence joins TRBV27 and TRBJ2-7, with D perhaps matching TRBD1 (5 bases). Germline lookup yields CDR1 MNHEY and CDR2 SMNVEV (reference sequence). This CDR3 is 13 amino acids long. Trimming left V 3 bases short and J 3 bases short, with 9 bases between. The CDR3 here is CASSFARGYEQYF. The CDR3 DNA reads as TGTGCCAGCAGTTTTGCTAGGGGCTACGAGCAGTACTTC.

This clonotype was counted between two and nine times. The rearrangement joins TRBV13 to TRBJ2-5; TRBD1 matches at 7 bases. V lost 5 bases to trimming and J lost 6 bases; unmatched junction nucleotides: 9. The CDR3 covers 14 residues. CDR1 is PRHDT, CDR2 FYEKMQ, per germline (reference sequence). CDR3 bases: TGTGCCAGCAGCGCAGACAGGGTCTGGAAGACCCAGTACTTC. Its protein product is CASSADRVWKTQYF.

This clonotype was detected ten times or more. The CDR3 reads CASNLQAGGPWDEQFF. The CDR3, as DNA: TGTGCCAGCAACTTGCAAGCGGGAGGGCCCTGGGATGAGCAGTTCTTC. This chain uses TRBV7-3 with TRBJ2-1; TRBD2 matches at 10 bases. CDR1 and CDR2 from the germline V gene are SGHTA and FQGTGA. V lost 7 bases to trimming and J lost 8 bases; unmatched junction nucleotides: 14. The CDR3 contains 16 residues.

This clonotype appeared a few times. The V and J genes are TRBV5-4 and TRBJ2-7; no definite D call. The germline V and J ends were trimmed by 0 bases and 2 bases, with 9 bases remaining between them. The CDR3 has 14 residues. The V gene's germline CDR1 is SGHNT and CDR2 YYREEE (reference sequence). The CDR3 is CASSLGRVPYEQYF. The CDR3 DNA follows: TGTGCCAGCAGCTTGGGTAGGGTCCCCTACGAGCAGTACTTC.

This clonotype came up a few times. V usage is TRBV6-7 and J usage is TRBJ2-7; no reliable D call. TRBV6-7 is classed as an ORF, of uncertain function. This CDR3 region has 16 residues. The V end lost 0 bases, the J end lost 5 bases, and 17 bases lay between the germline ends. The CDR3 region has the DNA TGTGCCAGCAGTTACTCCCCCCGATCGGGTTTTGACGAGCAGTACTTC. This sequence encodes CASSYSPRSGFDEQYF.

The rearrangement uses TRBV18 and TRBJ2-7, with D possibly TRBD1 on 6 matching bases. The CDR3 is made up of 13 amino acids. V lost 2 bases and J 3 bases, leaving 8 bases between the germline ends. Germline V gene lookup returns CDR1 KGHSH and CDR2 LQKENI. The CDR3 DNA sequence: TGTGCCAGCTCACCAAAGGGGGACTACGAGCAGTACTTC. Protein sequence: CASSPKGDYEQYF.